The entry that follows covers one T cell receptor beta chain sequence. The specificity of this receptor is unknown. Nothing much larger sits one base from this clone, and base qualities are not available. These data originate in a study of blood T cell repertoires in COVID-19 (TCRdb year 2020). In the study overall: Samples from collaborators originated in the United States, Italy and Spain and spanned both the acute and convalescent phases of COVID-19. The material from the prospective study consisted of cDNA or gDNA derived from T cells, B-cell-depleted T cells, or PBMCs. Deeply sampled blood TCRbeta repertoires from subjects exposed to, actively infected with, or recovered from COVID-19 were included in the dataset. A freely available public database, intended as a resource for researchers studying the immune response to SARS-CoV-2, is where the repertoires were released. Samples came from the ongoing ImmuneRACE study (first 160 participants) plus 1,254 subjects from 6 global collaborators. The sample metadata nearly always contained a de-identified subject ID, COVID-19 status, age in years and sex. Where available, HLA class I and class II types were taken from metadata supplied by the sample provider and were not determined by assay-based typing. Broad study findings and their caveats: How much clinical and demographic metadata was included differed by source and by participant, and the metadata was provided uncurated.

The collaborating institutions used their own protocols to collect whole blood in K2EDTA tubes. For TCRbeta analysis, collaborators shipped samples as frozen whole blood, isolated PBMCs, or DNA extracted from either of those sample types. TCRbeta CDR3 regions were amplified from genomic DNA by means of the immunoSEQ Assay, a bias-controlled multiplex PCR. For the original study's pipeline: Within the assay, amplification of reference gene primers was used to estimate how many nucleated cells each sample contained. To quantify the absolute abundance of each unique TCRbeta CDR3 rearrangement, sequence reads were collapsed and filtered. For each sample, productive Simpson clonality was calculated as the square root of Simpson's diversity index across productive rearrangements. TCRdb took over this immuneACCESS table, retaining in-frame rearrangements with V and J assigned. Such tables are incomplete; in checked studies, under half of the missing clones stem from an unresolved V gene, and the remainder is unexplained. V and J calls and clone size are as listed in that table; D and trimming were resolved from the DNA. The sample profile shows hundreds of thousands of clones; 70% to 85% of them were found once. In total, the top ten clones hold about 4% of the sample.

This TCR was sampled from a woman aged 40-49 years with active or convalescent COVID-19. Input material: peripheral blood.

In nucleotides, the sequence is TGTGCCAGCAGACTACTAGCGGGGGATTACAATGAGCAGTTCTTC. It translates to CASRLLAGDYNEQFF. This sequence uses TRBV6-5 and TRBJ2-1, and TRBD2 matches 11 of the central bases. The CDR3 covers 15 residues, taking in both the cysteine and the phenylalanine. Here the CDR3 DNA is all that survives: 45 bases in frame from base 1. Taken from the germline V gene, the CDR1 and CDR2 loops are MNHEY and SVGAGI. Unmatched junction bases come to 5, with V trimmed by 6 bases and J by 4 bases.